This T cell receptor beta chain was sequenced during a study of beta chain features in type 1 diabetes (dated by TCRdb to 2016 to 2018). Notes on the research overall: Mean age, gender distribution, total cell number and subset yield did not differ between patients and healthy donors. Regulatory and stem cell-like memory subsets were isolated from only 8 patients and about eight healthy donors, whereas naive and central memory subsets came from all 30 or so donors. In the study, TCRB repertoires of sorted circulating CD4+ T cell subsets from recently diagnosed type 1 diabetes patients were compared with those of matched healthy donors. A total of approximately 100,000,000 sorted cells were examined across all samples, and the number of cells per subset was strongly correlated with RNA yield. General findings and caveats noted by the study authors: The naive, central memory and regulatory TCRB repertoires appeared to resemble one another more closely among patients than among healthy donors. Type 1 diabetes patients showed a moderate but significant shortening of TCRB CDR3 length in all four CD4+ subsets. PCR might favor shorter templates, but patient and control samples were amplified and corrected together, so any skew would affect both groups equally. Because cDNA was sequenced instead of genomic DNA, activated cells with high expression could be over-represented, although the groups did not differ in activation or CD3 levels. At VDJ recombination sites, type 1 diabetes patients had fewer insertions and more deleted nucleotides, which implies abnormalities in thymic rearrangement. Because small numbers of individuals were included in the HLA sub-analyses, any influence of HLA type on TCRB rearrangement was left unresolved.

Each donor gave one peripheral blood draw, averaging around 120 mL, which was collected into heparinised tubes. A BD FACSAria II and a panel including CD45RO, CCR7, CD25, CD127, CD95 and CD27 were used to sort naive, central memory, regulatory and stem cell-like memory CD4+ T cells. A purity above 95% was achieved for all sorted populations. PBMCs were isolated right away by Lymphoprep density gradient centrifugation and were stained directly, without culture. Samples were stained and sorted in pairs, with one healthy donor and one patient per experiment, so that batch effects were minimized. All of the isolated RNA was reverse transcribed with the High Capacity cDNA Reverse Transcription Kit, so expressed TCRB transcripts were sequenced. Deep immunoSEQ sequencing was applied to naive, central memory and regulatory T cell samples, giving an average of about 3.7 million total reads per sample. Sorted cells were lysed in RLT buffer, and RNA was extracted using DNase-treated RNeasy Micro or Mini kits according to cell number. Each cell subset was processed separately to prevent cross-contamination, with patient and healthy donor samples processed together. Using the immunoSEQ multiplex PCR, TCRB sequences were amplified from cDNA into 87-bp fragments spanning the CDR3 region. The amplicons were sequenced using the Illumina HiSeq platform. From the authors' description of their analysis: Synthetic template baselines were used to correct PCR bias computationally, reads within Hamming distance 2 were collapsed, and singletons that could not be merged were discarded. Reads were aligned against IMGT to assign V, D and J genes, CDR3 length and insertions or deletions at six rearrangement sites. Within each subset, clonotype counts were normalized to sorted cell number, after which true diversity and Gini coefficients were computed with the tcR R package. The overlap coefficient, calculated on TCRB nucleotide sequences, was used to quantify repertoire sharing. Out-of-frame TCRB sequences from naive cells were analyzed to stand in for the pre-selection repertoire. The table comes from immuneACCESS by way of TCRdb, which keeps in-frame sequences with V and J called. Part of the clones is missing from these tables; in studies checked, under half for an unresolved V gene and the rest for unknown reasons. That table furnishes V, J and clone size, whereas the DNA furnished D and trimming. The sample has 300,000 to 450,000 clones on record, roughly 12% of them singletons. Together, the top ten hold roughly 0.015% of the sample.

There are a few counts of this clone. Its target antigen remains unknown. There are no base qualities to consult, and no much larger clone falls within one base. After removal of 5 bases from V and 5 bases from J, the junction retains 8 bases not matched to a gene. The CDR3 starts with the cysteine, ends with the phenylalanine, and has 15 residues. Only the CDR3 region is kept as DNA, spanning 45 bases read in frame from base 1. Taken from the germline V gene, the CDR1 and CDR2 loops are SGHTA and FQGNSA. The sequencing input was naive CD4+ T cells from blood. The cell subset or site label, read with the paper, signifies: true naive CD4+ T cells. The receptor chain draws on TRBV7-2 and TRBJ2-5; a stretch of 10 junction bases matches TRBD1. The source is a man younger than 35 in good health. The DNA reads TGTGCCAGCAGCCGAGGAGGGACAGGGGCGGAGACCCAGTACTTC. Its translation is CASSRGGTGAETQYF. With the portions outside the CDR3 filled from the reference TRBV7-2 and TRBJ2-5 genes, the complete variable region becomes GAGVSQSPSNKVTEKGKDVELRCDPISGHTALYWYRQSLGQGLEFLIYFQGNSAPDKSGLPSDRFSAERTGGSVSTLTIQRTQQEDSAVYLCASSRGGTGAETQYFGPGTRLLVL.